This section outlines one T cell receptor (beta chain) sequence together with its context. This record comes from a study of blood T cell repertoires in COVID-19. CDR1 is SGDLS and CDR2 is YYNGEE in the germline V gene. This CDR3 contains 15 residues. The V and J ends lost 4 bases and 2 bases, in that order; junction bases with no gene match: 9. Assay: immunoSEQ multiplex PCR; the TCRdb copy retains only in-frame clones and omits some. The sample has hundreds of thousands of clones, around nine tenths seen once. The rearrangement uses TRBV9 and TRBJ2-7, with 7 bases identical to TRBD1. The sequence derives from a woman aged 45-59 years who had recovered from COVID-19. Source material: PBMCs or T cells enriched from blood (not recorded which). CDR3 bases: TGTGCCAGCAGCCGAAGGGACAGCCTCCCCTACGAGCAGTACTTC. This encodes CASSRRDSLPYEQYF.